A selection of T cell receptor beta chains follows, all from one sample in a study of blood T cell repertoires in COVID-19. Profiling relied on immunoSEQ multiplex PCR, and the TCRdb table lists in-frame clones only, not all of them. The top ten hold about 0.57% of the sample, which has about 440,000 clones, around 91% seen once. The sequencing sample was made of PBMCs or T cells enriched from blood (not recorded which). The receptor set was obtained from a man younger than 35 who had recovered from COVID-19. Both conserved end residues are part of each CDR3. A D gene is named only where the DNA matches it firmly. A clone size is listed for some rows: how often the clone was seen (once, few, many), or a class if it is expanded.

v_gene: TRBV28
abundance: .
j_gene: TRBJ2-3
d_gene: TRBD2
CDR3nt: TGTGCCAGCAGTTTCCCCGGACTAGCGGGAGGAACAGATACGCAGTATTTT
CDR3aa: CASSFPGLAGGTDTQYF

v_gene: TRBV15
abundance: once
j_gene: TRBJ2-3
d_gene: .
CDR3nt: TGTGCCACCAGCAGAGAGGGAGCGGTGTGCACAGATACGCAGTATTTT
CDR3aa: CATSREGAVCTDTQYF

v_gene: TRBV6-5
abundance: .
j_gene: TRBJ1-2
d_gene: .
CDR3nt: TGTGCCAGCAGTTACTCCGGGATTACTAAAGGCTACACCTTC
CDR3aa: CASSYSGITKGYTF

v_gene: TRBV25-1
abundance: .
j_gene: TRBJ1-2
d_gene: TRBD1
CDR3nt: TGTGCCAGCAGTGGAGACAGGGGCCCCTATGGCTACACCTTC
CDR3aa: CASSGDRGPYGYTF

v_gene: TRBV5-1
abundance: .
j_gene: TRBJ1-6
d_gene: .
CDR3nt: TGCGCCAGCAGCGGTCCCGGGGTAGGGTCGGTGAATTCACCCCTCCACTTT
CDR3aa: CASSGPGVGSVNSPLHF

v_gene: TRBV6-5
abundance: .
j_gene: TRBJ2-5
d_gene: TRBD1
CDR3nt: TGTGCCAGCAGCAGGGGGAACAGTCAAGAGACCCAGTACTTC
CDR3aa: CASSRGNSQETQYF

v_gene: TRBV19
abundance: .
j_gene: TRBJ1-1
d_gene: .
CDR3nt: TGTGCCAGTAGTATCGGAGGCTGGAACACTGAAGCTTTCTTT
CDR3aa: CASSIGGWNTEAFF

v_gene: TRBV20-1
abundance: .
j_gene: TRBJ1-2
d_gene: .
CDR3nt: TGCAGTGCTAGCATTCAGAATGGCTACACCTTC
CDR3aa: CSASIQNGYTF

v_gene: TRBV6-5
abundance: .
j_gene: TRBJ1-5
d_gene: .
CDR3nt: TGTGCCAGCAGTTACTCGGGCGGGGCGCCCCAGCATTTT
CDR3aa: CASSYSGGAPQHF

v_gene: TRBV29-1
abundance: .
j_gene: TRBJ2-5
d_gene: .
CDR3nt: TGCAGCGTTAACCTCGGGCAAGAGACCCAGTACTTC
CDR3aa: CSVNLGQETQYF

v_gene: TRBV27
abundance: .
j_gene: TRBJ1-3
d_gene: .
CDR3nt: TGTGCCAGCAGTTCGGGAACTACTGGAAACACCATATATTTT
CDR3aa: CASSSGTTGNTIYF

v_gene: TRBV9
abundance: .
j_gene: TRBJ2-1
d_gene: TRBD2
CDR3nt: TGTGCCAGCAGCGTAGCTAGGACTAGCGGAAACAATGAGCAGTTCTTC
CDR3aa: CASSVARTSGNNEQFF

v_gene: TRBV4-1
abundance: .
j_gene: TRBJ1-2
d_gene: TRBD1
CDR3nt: TGCGCCAGCAGCCAAGGGGGGGGACAGGCCTTC
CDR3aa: CASSQGGGQAF

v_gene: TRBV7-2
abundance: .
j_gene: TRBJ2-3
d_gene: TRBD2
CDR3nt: TGTGCCAGCAGCTTAGGGGCGGGGGGAGGAGATACGCAGTATTTT
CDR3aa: CASSLGAGGGDTQYF

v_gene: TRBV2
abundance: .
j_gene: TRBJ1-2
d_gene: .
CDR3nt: TGTGCCAGCAGTTCCCAAGGAGACTATGGCTACACCTTC
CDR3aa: CASSSQGDYGYTF

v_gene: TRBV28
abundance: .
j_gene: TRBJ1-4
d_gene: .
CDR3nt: TGTGCCAGCAGTTTGGGTGGGTCCCGGGGGGAAAAACTGTTTTTT
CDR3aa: CASSLGGSRGEKLFF

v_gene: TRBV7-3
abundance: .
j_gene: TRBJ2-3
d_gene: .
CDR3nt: TGTGCCAGCAGCTTGTCCAGACAGACCACAGATACGCAGTATTTT
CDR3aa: CASSLSRQTTDTQYF

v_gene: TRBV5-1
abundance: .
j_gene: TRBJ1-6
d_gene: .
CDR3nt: TGCGCCAGCAGGGAGGGGCCGCAGGGTTCACCCCTCCACTTT
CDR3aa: CASREGPQGSPLHF

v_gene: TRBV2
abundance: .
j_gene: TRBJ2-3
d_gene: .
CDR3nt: TGTGCCAGCAGTGAAGCGCCGGCAGATACGCAGTATTTT
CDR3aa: CASSEAPADTQYF

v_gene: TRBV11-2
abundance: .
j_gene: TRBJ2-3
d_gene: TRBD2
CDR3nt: TGTGCCAGCAGGCGGGGGGGCCTCACAGATACGCAGTATTTT
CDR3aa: CASRRGGLTDTQYF

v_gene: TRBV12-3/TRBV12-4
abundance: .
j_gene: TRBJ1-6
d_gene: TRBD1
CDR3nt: TGTGCCAGCACCAGGGGGCTCTGGGAAACCCTCCACTTT
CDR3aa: CASTRGLWETLHF

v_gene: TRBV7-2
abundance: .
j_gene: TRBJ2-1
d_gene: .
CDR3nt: TGTGCCAGCAGCTTTACTGAATCCTACAATGAGCAGTTCTTC
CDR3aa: CASSFTESYNEQFF

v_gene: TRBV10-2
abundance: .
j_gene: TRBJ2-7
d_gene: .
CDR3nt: TGCGCCAGCAGTGAATTCAGCTCCTACGAGCAGTACTTC
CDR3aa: CASSEFSSYEQYF

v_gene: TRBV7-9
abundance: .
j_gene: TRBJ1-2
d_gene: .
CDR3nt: TGTGCCAGCAGCCTGATGGACAGTAACTATGGCTACACCTTC
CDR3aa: CASSLMDSNYGYTF

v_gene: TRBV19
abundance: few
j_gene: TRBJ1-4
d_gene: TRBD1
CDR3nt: TGTGCCAGTAGTTCAGGGGCAGGGGGCACGAAGAATGAAAAACTGTTTTTT
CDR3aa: CASSSGAGGTKNEKLFF

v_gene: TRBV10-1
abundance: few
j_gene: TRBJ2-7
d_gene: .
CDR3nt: TGCGCCAGCGGGCAGGGTTTGAGTGGAGAGCAGTACTTC
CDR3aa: CASGQGLSGEQYF